This is a list of T cell receptor beta chains from one sample in a study of control samples from healthy donors and cancer patients. This table comes from immunoSEQ multiplex PCR, and its TCRdb copy is limited to in-frame clones, with some not included. Here the sample spans roughly 370,000 clones, 80% to 95% being singletons. The source material was PBMCs. The receptors derive from a man aged 40-49 years with head and neck cancer. Each CDR3 is given with its conserved first and last residue. The D gene is left open where the match is weak. Clone size appears in some rows only: once, few, many, or a class for an expanded clone.

clone size	J gene	V gene	D gene	CDR3 DNA	CDR3 protein
NA	TRBJ2-1	TRBV19	TRBD2	TGTGCCAGTAGTATAGGCCTAGCGGAGGCCTACAATGAGCAGTTCTTC	CASSIGLAEAYNEQFF
NA	TRBJ2-7	TRBV11-2	TRBD1	TGTGCCAGCAGCTTAGTGAGGGGTCAGGGGGCGGGCGAGCAGTACTTC	CASSLVRGQGAGEQYF
few	TRBJ2-1	TRBV9	NA	TGTGCCAGCAGACAGGGAAAGGGTGAGCAGTTCTTC	CASRQGKGEQFF
NA	TRBJ1-2	TRBV3-1/TRBV3-2	NA	TGTGCCAGCAGCCAAGATTTAGGGGCCACTAACTATGGCTACACCTTC	CASSQDLGATNYGYTF
NA	TRBJ2-3	TRBV5-4	NA	TGTGCCAGCAGCATACGGTTGGACCGGTTCACAGATACGCAGTATTTT	CASSIRLDRFTDTQYF
NA	TRBJ1-1	TRBV7-2	NA	TGTGCCAGCAGCCCCGGGGGACCCGAAGCTTTCTTT	CASSPGGPEAFF
NA	TRBJ1-1	TRBV3-1/TRBV3-2	NA	TGTGCCAGCAGCTCGCCCCCAGTGAACACTGAAGCTTTCTTT	CASSSPPVNTEAFF
NA	TRBJ2-3	TRBV7-3	TRBD2	TGTGCCAGCAGCTTAATAGCGGGAGGCACAGATACGCAGTATTTT	CASSLIAGGTDTQYF
NA	TRBJ1-1	TRBV19	NA	TGTGCCAGTAGTCCGGGGGGAACTGAAGCTTTCTTT	CASSPGGTEAFF
NA	TRBJ2-7	TRBV28	NA	TGTGCCAGCAGTTTCCAGGGTTTGGACTACGAGCAGTACTTC	CASSFQGLDYEQYF
NA	TRBJ2-7	TRBV5-1	TRBD1	TGCGCCAGCAGCATAGGACAGGGGGTGAGCGAGCAGTACTTC	CASSIGQGVSEQYF
NA	TRBJ1-1	TRBV9	NA	TGTGCCAGCAGCGTAGGAGGGGCAAACACTGAAGCTTTCTTT	CASSVGGANTEAFF
NA	TRBJ1-6	TRBV24-1	NA	TGTGCCACCAGTGAAGGCCACGACAGTTCACCCCTCCACTTT	CATSEGHDSSPLHF
NA	TRBJ2-1	TRBV7-2	TRBD1	TGTGCCAGCACTTGGGCCTTGACAGGGGATGTGTTCTTC	CASTWALTGDVFF
NA	TRBJ1-2	TRBV3-1/TRBV3-2	TRBD1	TGTGCCAGCAGCCCTCAGGGACAGCTTAACTATGGCTACACCTTC	CASSPQGQLNYGYTF
NA	TRBJ1-1	TRBV7-2	NA	TGTGCCAGCAGCGCAGGGATTGCGGACACTGAAGCTTTCTTT	CASSAGIADTEAFF
NA	TRBJ2-2	TRBV11-3	NA	TGTGCCAGCAGCTTAGTTTCGGGGGTAACCGGGGAGCTGTTTTTT	CASSLVSGVTGELFF
NA	TRBJ2-7	TRBV30	NA	TGTGCCTGGTCCCGGGACACTGGGTCAGGCGAGCAGTACTTC	CAWSRDTGSGEQYF
NA	TRBJ1-1	TRBV28	NA	TGTGCCAGCAGTTTAGAGCCGACAGGAGAAGCTTTCTTT	CASSLEPTGEAFF
NA	TRBJ1-2	TRBV10-1	NA	TGCGCCACCCCTTGGGTGGGCTATGGCTACACCTTC	CATPWVGYGYTF
NA	TRBJ2-2	TRBV19	NA	TGTGCCAGTAGTATCGAGACAGCAATCACCGGGGAGCTGTTTTTT	CASSIETAITGELFF
NA	TRBJ1-2	TRBV29-1	NA	TGCAGCGTTGGACAGGCTGCGGGCTACACCTTC	CSVGQAAGYTF
NA	TRBJ2-5	TRBV5-4	TRBD1	TGTGCCAGCAGCTTGAAGGTGGGACAGCAAGAGACCCAGTACTTC	CASSLKVGQQETQYF
NA	TRBJ2-6	TRBV28	NA	TGTGCCAGCAGTTTACTTACAGTTTCTGGGGCCAACGTCCTGACTTTC	CASSLLTVSGANVLTF
NA	TRBJ2-7	TRBV16	NA	TGTGCCAGCAGCCAACGGGCCGAGCAGTACTTC	CASSQRAEQYF
NA	TRBJ2-3	TRBV6-1	TRBD2	TGTGCCAGCAGTGAACCCGGACTAGCGGGGGGGCGAGATACGCAGTATTTT	CASSEPGLAGGRDTQYF
once	TRBJ1-2	TRBV11-2	NA	TGTGCCAGCAGCTTAGACAGGACGAACTATGGCTACACCTTC	CASSLDRTNYGYTF
NA	TRBJ1-3	TRBV4-3	TRBD1	TGCGCCAGCAGCCAAGACCTTGCAGGGGGAGAAAGAGGAAACACCATATATTTT	CASSQDLAGGERGNTIYF
NA	TRBJ2-6	TRBV5-6	NA	TGTGCCAGCAGCTTGGGGTTGGGGGCTGGGGCCAACGTCCTGACTTTC	CASSLGLGAGANVLTF
NA	TRBJ2-2	TRBV5-1	NA	TGCGCCAGCAGCACACAGGGTACCGGGGAGCTGTTTTTT	CASSTQGTGELFF
NA	TRBJ2-3	TRBV6-5	TRBD2	TGTGCCAGCAGCCGACTAGCGGGGCAATATACGCAGTATTTT	CASSRLAGQYTQYF